Described below is a single TCR beta chain sequence and its context. The antigen remains unidentified. The data belong to a study of cytomegalovirus exposure and HLA in healthy donors. Overall study findings and caveats: Upon later analysis, HLA-associated TCR beta chains proved more clonally expanded than other, equally common chains. Associated with HLA alleles at 0.05 false discovery rate in a later analysis were about 17,000 TCR beta sequences.

The PCR used 60 Vbeta and 13 Jbeta primers. In the original analysis: A follow-up analysis tallied 65 million to 80 million unique TCR beta chains, roughly 11 million shared. Profiled with immunoSEQ multiplex PCR; TCRdb holds only in-frame clones, not every one. V and J calls and clone size come straight from that table; D and trimming were deduced from the DNA. This sample has 100,000 to 150,000 clones, with around four fifths found just once. Donors in the study were healthy people who gave bone marrow. Trimming left V 5 bases short and J 3 bases short, with 13 bases between. Looked up from germline, CDR1 is MDHEN and CDR2 is SYDVKM. The CDR3 totals 14 residues.

Sequences were obtained from PBMCs. The receptor's source is a woman in her thirties or forties in good health and CMV-seropositive. The V and J genes are TRBV28 and TRBJ1-2; D remains unclear. CDR3 residues: CASSQEDYDYGYTF. In DNA form, the CDR3 reads TGTGCCAGCAGTCAGGAGGATTATGACTATGGCTACACCTTC.